What follows are 7 T cell receptor beta chains derived from one specimen sequenced in a study of identical twins. In TCRdb, the 5' RACE reads were re-called with MiXCR into one record per CDR3 protein. Of fewer than 250,000 distinct CDR3 sequences listed, approximately 9% are singletons. Sequenced input: memory (CD45RO+) T cells sorted from blood. Every receptor here comes from a woman aged 18-29 years in good health.

This sequence joins TRBV7-9 and TRBJ1-1; D remains ambiguous. The V end lost 2 bases, the J end lost 3 bases, and 10 bases lay between the germline ends. Germline CDR1 and CDR2: SEHNR and FQNEAQ (reference sequence). This CDR3 has 14 amino acids. As DNA, the CDR3 is TGTGCCAGCAGCTTAAGACCCGGCGACACTGAAGCTTTCTTT. Translation: CASSLRPGDTEAFF.

The J gene is TRBJ2-1, the V gene TRBV2; 9 bases agree with TRBD2. This CDR3 spans 15 amino acids. Germline V gives CDR1 SNHLY, CDR2 FYNNEI. J was trimmed by 8 bases and V by 7 bases; bases with no gene match: 12. CDR3 DNA sequence: TGTGCCAGCAAGCTCCGGGCGGGGGGGCCCGATGAGCAGTTCTTC. This codes for CASKLRAGGPDEQFF.

This clonotype was counted at least ten times. DNA of the CDR3: TGTGCCAGCAGCAGACTAGCGGGGAACACCGGGGAGCTGTTTTTT. Amino acids: CASSRLAGNTGELFF. The chain has TRBV7-7 and TRBJ2-2, with TRBD2 matching over 10 bases. Germline V gene sequence: CDR1 SSHAT, CDR2 FNYEAQ (reference sequence). There are 15 residues in the CDR3. With V trimmed by 5 bases and J by 1 base, 1 base remained unmatched.

The chain joins TRBV11-3 to TRBJ2-3, with D possibly matching TRBD1 (6 bases). Germline V gene lookup returns CDR1 SGHNT and CDR2 YENEEA. Trimming removed 7 bases from V and 4 bases from J, with 15 bases in between. This CDR3 is built from 14 residues. The CDR3 protein is CASTGQSSPDTQYF. CDR3 sequence (DNA): TGTGCCAGCACCGGACAGTCCAGCCCAGATACGCAGTATTTT.

This clonotype has just a few counts. The chain uses TRBV20-1 and TRBJ2-3; 7 bases match TRBD1. V trimming: 4 bases; J trimming: 4 bases; junction bases outside the gene matches: 17. The CDR3 sequence is 17 residues long. Per the germline V gene, CDR1 is DFQATT and CDR2 is SNEGSKA (reference sequence). In DNA, the CDR3 is TGCAGTGCTATGGGGACAGCCAAGGCCGAGCGAGCAGATACGCAGTATTTT. Protein: CSAMGTAKAERADTQYF.

The chain is built from TRBV20-1 and TRBJ2-1, with a weak D call TRBD2 (6 bases). This CDR3 spans 17 amino acids. Trimming removed 1 base at V and 4 bases at J, with 20 bases between. The germline gives CDR1 DFQATT, CDR2 SNEGSKA (reference sequence). The CDR3 region has the DNA TGCAGTGCTAGAGTTGGAACGGGGACTGGGGGTTACAATGAGCAGTTCTTC. This sequence encodes CSARVGTGTGGYNEQFF.

The gene calls are TRBV6-5 and TRBJ2-7; TRBD1 matches 8 bases. V lost 0 bases to trimming and J lost 0 bases; unmatched junction nucleotides: 1. Per germline, CDR1 MNHEY and CDR2 SVGAGI. The CDR3 has 15 residues. CDR3 DNA sequence: TGTGCCAGCAGTTACTCGGGGACAGGCTCCTACGAGCAGTACTTC. This encodes CASSYSGTGSYEQYF.